Presented here are 28 T cell receptor beta chains from one specimen sequenced in a study of cytomegalovirus exposure and HLA in healthy donors. PCR primers comprised 60 Vbeta and 13 Jbeta primers. Data came from immunoSEQ multiplex PCR; TCRdb stores just in-frame clones and leaves some out. The sample shows 170,000 or so clones, 75% to 85% of them seen only once. Material: PBMCs. The origin of the receptors is a man aged 30 to 45 in good health and CMV-seropositive.

The chain joins TRBV2 to TRBJ2-5; TRBD1 matches 9 bases. The CDR3 runs to 13 residues. The germline V gene has CDR1 SNHLY and CDR2 FYNNEI. Unmatched junction bases numbered 4, after V lost 9 bases and J lost 2 bases. CDR3 protein: CARPGTGQETQYF. The CDR3 coding sequence is TGTGCCAGACCCGGGACAGGGCAAGAGACCCAGTACTTC.

The CDR3 nucleotides are TGTGCCAGCAGGGCAGGGGGCCGTAATGAAGCTTTCTTT. Protein sequence: CASRAGGRNEAFF. The chain has TRBV11-2 and TRBJ1-1; 8 bases match TRBD1. The length of the CDR3 is 13 residues. V was clipped by 6 bases and J by 7 bases; unmatched bases: 7. In germline, CDR1 is SGHAT, CDR2 FQNNGV.

This sequence joins TRBV7-2 and TRBJ2-7, with D unresolved. The CDR3 contains 14 residues. Germline CDR1 is SGHTA and CDR2 is FQGNSA. Trimming removed 1 base at V and 1 base at J, with 8 bases between. The DNA of the CDR3 is TGTGCCAGCAGCTTAGTTCCCCCATCCTACGAGCAGTACTTC. It yields the protein CASSLVPPSYEQYF. Drawing the rest from reference TRBV7-2 and TRBJ2-7, the complete variable domain is GAGVSQSPSNKVTEKGKDVELRCDPISGHTALYWYRQSLGQGLEFLIYFQGNSAPDKSGLPSDRFSAERTGGSVSTLTIQRTQQEDSAVYLCASSLVPPSYEQYFGPGTRLTVT.

The J gene is TRBJ2-1, the V gene TRBV7-3, with unresolved D. Germline V CDR1 and CDR2: SGHTA, FQGTGA. The CDR3 is 16 residues long. V was clipped by 2 bases and J by 1 base, with 12 bases between them. This CDR3 is CASSLGRTISYNEQFF. Here the CDR3 DNA reads TGTGCCAGCAGCTTAGGTAGAACCATTTCCTACAATGAGCAGTTCTTC. Complete variable domain (other parts from reference TRBV7-3 and TRBJ2-1): GAGVSQTPSNKVTEKGKYVELRCDPISGHTALYWYRQSLGQGPEFLIYFQGTGAADDSGLPNDRFFAVRPEGSVSTLKIQRTERGDSAVYLCASSLGRTISYNEQFFGPGTRLTVL.

The gene calls are TRBV18 and TRBJ2-1, with 7 bases identical to TRBD1. V lost 5 bases, J lost 6 bases, and 7 bases stayed unmatched. The CDR3 runs 14 residues. Germline V gene data show CDR1 as KGHSH and CDR2 as LQKENI. CDR3 DNA sequence: TGTGCCAGCTCAGCACAGGGGCGGTTCAATGAGCAGTTCTTC. It specifies CASSAQGRFNEQFF. Variable domain in full (rest from reference TRBV18 and TRBJ2-1): NAGVMQNPRHLVRRRGQEARLRCSPMKGHSHVYWYRQLPEEGLKFMVYLQKENIIDESGMPKERFSAEFPKEGPSILRIQQVVRGDSAAYFCASSAQGRFNEQFFGPGTRLTVL.

The rearrangement links TRBV5-1 to TRBJ2-3; TRBD2 matches at 7 bases. Losses at the gene ends were 6 bases for V and 0 bases for J; bases not matched to a gene: 7. CDR3 length: 15 amino acids. Germline CDR1 and CDR2: SGHRS and YFSETQ. CDR3 loop: CASNPSGPSTDTQYF. CDR3 DNA sequence: TGCGCCAGCAACCCTAGCGGCCCTAGCACAGATACGCAGTATTTT.

The gene calls are TRBV5-6 and TRBJ2-1; 9 bases agree with TRBD1. CDR1 SGHDT and CDR2 YYEEEE come from the germline V gene. This CDR3 is 15 amino acids long. With V trimmed by 1 base and J by 4 bases, 3 bases remained unmatched. The CDR3 DNA follows: TGTGCCAGCAGCTTGCCGGGACAGGGTTACAATGAGCAGTTCTTC. Residues: CASSLPGQGYNEQFF.

V is TRBV2 and J is TRBJ1-1; 10 positions match TRBD1. Germline CDR1 reads SNHLY; CDR2 reads FYNNEI. Unmatched junction bases numbered 5, after V lost 5 bases and J lost 2 bases. The CDR3 loop spans 15 amino acids. This CDR3 is CASSLRQGANTEAFF. The CDR3 DNA sequence: TGTGCCAGCAGTCTCCGACAGGGGGCAAACACTGAAGCTTTCTTT.

The CDR3 DNA is TGCGCCAGCAGCTTGGCCCTTTACAATGAGCAGTTCTTC. Amino acids: CASSLALYNEQFF. The J gene is TRBJ2-1, the V gene TRBV5-1, with D uncertain. Trimming shortened V by 0 bases and J by 4 bases, and 5 bases separated the two germline ends. From germline, CDR1 is SGHRS and CDR2 YFSETQ. There are 13 residues in the CDR3.

In nucleotides, the CDR3 is TGTGCCAGTAGCCCAGCCGCGGAGCCCCAGCATTTT. This codes for CASSPAAEPQHF. The rearrangement joins TRBV19 to TRBJ1-5; D call uncertain. V was cut by 6 bases and J by 8 bases, with 11 bases left in between. Germline CDR1 reads LNHDA; CDR2 reads SQIVND (reference sequence). The CDR3 totals 12 residues.

The V call is TRBV21-1, the J call TRBJ2-4; TRBD2, the table's D call, lacks a check against the DNA. TRBV21-1 represents a pseudogene. This CDR3 is built from 17 residues. The CDR3 nucleotides read TGTGCCAGCAGCAAAGGATCCAGCTTGGAGGCCAAAAACATTCAGTACTTC. Translating it yields CASSKGSSLEAKNIQYF.

This clone was counted a single time. The chain links TRBV7-9 to TRBJ2-1, with 11 positions matching TRBD2. CDR1 is SEHNR and CDR2 is FQNEAQ in the germline V gene (reference sequence). CDR3 size: 16 residues. V lost 6 bases, J lost 10 bases, and 14 bases stayed unmatched. The CDR3 reads CASRTVTSGRGGEQFF. The CDR3 DNA follows: TGTGCCAGCAGAACTGTCACTAGCGGGAGAGGGGGAGAGCAGTTCTTC.

This clone was counted only a few times. The gene calls are TRBV7-6 and TRBJ1-4, with unresolved D. Between the trimmed V and J ends, which lost 1 base and 7 bases, there was a span of 4 bases. The germline V gene encodes CDR1 SGHVS and CDR2 FNYEAQ. The CDR3 is 12 amino acids. CDR3 coding DNA: TGTGCCAGCAGCTTAGTTCGTGAAAAACTGTTTTTT. Residues: CASSLVREKLFF.

The chain carries TRBV4-1 and TRBJ2-1, with D possibly matching TRBD2 (6 bases). The CDR3 runs 18 residues. Germline CDR1 is MGHRA and CDR2 is YSYEKL. Deletions cut 3 bases from V and 2 bases from J, with 20 bases between. As DNA, the CDR3 is TGCGCCAGCAGCCAGCAGCGATCTAGCGCAGGGACCTACAATGAGCAGTTCTTC. Protein product: CASSQQRSSAGTYNEQFF.

The J gene is TRBJ2-2, the V gene TRBV5-1; tentative D call: TRBD2 (6 bases). Trimming removed 0 bases from V and 4 bases from J, with 13 bases in between. Looked up from germline, CDR1 is SGHRS and CDR2 is YFSETQ. This CDR3 contains 16 residues. In DNA form, the CDR3 reads TGCGCCAGCAGCTTGGTCGGAGGGGTGGGCACCGGGGAGCTGTTTTTT. Protein: CASSLVGGVGTGELFF.

The CDR3 region is CASSLVAGGGHEQFF. The CDR3 nucleotides are TGTGCCAGCAGTTTGGTAGCGGGAGGGGGCCATGAGCAGTTCTTC. The chain has TRBV27 and TRBJ2-1; 11 bases match TRBD2. V trimming: 3 bases; J trimming: 8 bases; junction bases outside the gene matches: 6. The CDR3 contains 15 residues. CDR1 MNHEY and CDR2 SMNVEV come from the germline V gene (reference sequence).

The chain has TRBV7-3 and TRBJ2-2; D is uncertain. The germline V gene encodes CDR1 SGHTA and CDR2 FQGTGA. The CDR3 extends over 13 amino acids. Trimming left V 8 bases short and J 0 bases short, with 7 bases between. The CDR3 sequence is CASRFANTGELFF. CDR3 DNA sequence: TGTGCCAGCCGTTTCGCGAACACCGGGGAGCTGTTTTTT.

V and J are TRBV4-1 and TRBJ2-1; the match to TRBD2 covers 7 bases. CDR1 MGHRA and CDR2 YSYEKL come from the germline V gene. V lost 4 bases to trimming and J lost 0 bases; unmatched junction nucleotides: 9. This CDR3 region has 17 residues. CDR3 sequence reads: CASSLVSSGRSYNEQFF. The DNA for the CDR3 is TGCGCCAGCAGCCTGGTCTCTAGCGGTCGCTCCTACAATGAGCAGTTCTTC.

The chain is built from TRBV28 and TRBJ2-2, with 8 bases that match TRBD1. CDR3 length equals 17 residues. The junction had 9 bases not matched to a gene; V was cut back by 6 bases and J by 0 bases. From germline, CDR1 is MDHEN and CDR2 SYDVKM. The CDR3 nucleotides are TGTGCCAGCAGGCGGGACAGGACCTACTCGAACACCGGGGAGCTGTTTTTT. This sequence encodes CASRRDRTYSNTGELFF.

This rearrangement joins TRBV6-1 to TRBJ1-3; D not resolved. Trimming stripped 6 bases from V and 2 bases from J, with 14 bases between. Germline loops: CDR1 MNHNS, CDR2 SASEGT. This CDR3 has 15 residues. DNA of the CDR3: TGTGCCAGCAGAGCCGCCAGTGACACTGGAAACACCATATATTTT. This sequence encodes CASRAASDTGNTIYF.

V usage is TRBV27 and J usage is TRBJ1-1; D might be TRBD1 (5 bases). Germline lookup yields CDR1 MNHEY and CDR2 SMNVEV (reference sequence). Trimming pared 0 bases from V and 4 bases from J, leaving 15 bases between. This CDR3 region has 16 residues. The CDR3, as DNA: TGTGCCAGCAGTTTATCTGGGGGGTGGGTTAGCACTGAAGCTTTCTTT. This translates into CASSLSGGWVSTEAFF.

The chain links TRBV18 to TRBJ2-1; D uncertain. V lost 4 bases and J lost 5, with 3 bases in between. This CDR3 contains 11 residues. The germline CDR1 and CDR2 sequences are KGHSH and LQKENI. The CDR3 coding sequence is TGTGCCAGCTCACTCAACAATGAGCAGTTCTTC. Residues: CASSLNNEQFF.

The chain joins TRBV5-4 to TRBJ2-3; D uncertain. Germline assignment: CDR1 SGHNT and CDR2 YYREEE (reference sequence). The CDR3 covers 14 residues. V lost 1 base to trimming and J lost 0 bases, with 6 bases between them. CDR3 amino acids: CASSLSRSTDTQYF. The CDR3 DNA reads TGTGCCAGCAGCTTGAGCAGGAGCACAGATACGCAGTATTTT.

The CDR3 DNA is TGTGCCAGCAGCCAGGCGCGGGACACTGAAGCTTTCTTT. This translates into CASSQARDTEAFF. The chain combines TRBV7-2 with TRBJ1-1; D gene ambiguous. There are 13 residues in the CDR3. Germline CDR1 SGHTA, CDR2 FQGNSA. V dropped 5 bases and J dropped 3 bases, with 10 bases sitting between them.

This clone was counted between two and nine times. The CDR3 here is CASSQGSAYNEQFF. Here the CDR3 DNA reads TGCGCCAGCAGCCAAGGGTCAGCCTACAATGAGCAGTTCTTC. The J gene is TRBJ2-1, the V gene TRBV4-1; D gene ambiguous. The CDR3 length is 14 residues. Germline loops: CDR1 MGHRA, CDR2 YSYEKL. The V and J ends lost 1 base and 2 bases respectively, with 6 bases between them.

The genes are TRBV27 and TRBJ2-2; TRBD1 matches 7 bases. This CDR3 spans 14 amino acids. Trimming at V came to 7 bases and at J to 2 bases, leaving 4 bases not matched to a gene. The germline V gene has CDR1 MNHEY and CDR2 SMNVEV (reference sequence). The CDR3 DNA reads TGTGCCAGCACCGACAGGGCCAACACCGGGGAGCTGTTTTTT. Amino acid sequence: CASTDRANTGELFF.

This clone was counted between two and nine times. J is TRBJ1-4 and V is TRBV6-5; 9 nucleotides line up with TRBD1. Germline V gene data show CDR1 as MNHEY and CDR2 as SVGAGI. This CDR3 contains 14 residues. V gave up 6 bases and J gave up 5 bases; unmatched junction bases: 4. DNA of the CDR3: TGTGCCAGCAGGCCGGGACAGGGAAATGAAAAACTGTTTTTT. Translated: CASRPGQGNEKLFF.

The chain combines TRBV6-1 with TRBJ1-5; TRBD1 matches at 7 bases. The length of the CDR3 is 15 residues. Germline trimming cut 8 bases from V and 3 bases from J; bases unmatched to any gene: 10. Per germline, CDR1 MNHNS and CDR2 SASEGT. This CDR3 is CASSKDRDVNQPQHF. DNA of the CDR3: TGTGCCAGCTCAAAAGACAGGGACGTCAATCAGCCCCAGCATTTT.